This T cell receptor beta chain came from a study of immune evolution from preneoplasia to lung adenocarcinoma. The CDR3 length is 13 residues. V gave up 3 bases and J gave up 1 base, with 6 bases separating them. CDR1 and CDR2 from the germline V gene are SGHNT and YENEEA. Notes on this clone: Its target is not known.

Sequenced by immunoSEQ multiplex PCR; TCRdb stores in-frame clones only, minus some. Of a few thousand clones in the sample, about 85% were seen once. Notes on the study in general: Clonality was highest in normal lung, lower in later-stage lesions apparently.

This clonotype originated in a person aged 65-85 years with lung adenocarcinoma. Sequencing was done on a sample of FFPE adjacent normal lung tissue. The V and J genes are TRBV11-3 and TRBJ1-1; D not certain. DNA for the CDR3: TGTGCCAGCAGCTTTCGTTCGAACACTGAAGCTTTCTTT. Amino acids: CASSFRSNTEAFF.